This T cell receptor beta chain emerged from a study of OX40 agonist ivuxolimab in advanced cancers. Study in general: In this trial design, patients received ivuxolimab intravenously at 0.01 to 10 mg/kg every 2 weeks.

V lost 0 bases and J 0 bases, leaving 7 bases between the germline ends. This CDR3 has 15 residues. CDR1 and CDR2 from the germline V gene are SGHNT and YYREEE (reference sequence). Only in-frame clones appear in the TCRdb table, and some are missing; sequencing was by immunoSEQ multiplex PCR. There are 60,000 to 70,000 clones in the sample; approximately 86% occur only once, and under 0.7% lies in the top ten. The sample was CD4+ or CD8+ T cells sorted from blood, taken in a trial of the OX40 agonist ivuxolimab. This rearrangement joins TRBV5-4 to TRBJ1-3; the D gene is possibly TRBD1 (6 bases). The receptor was isolated from an adult with an advanced solid tumor such as melanoma, head and neck, liver or kidney cancer. In nucleotides, the CDR3 is TGTGCCAGCAGCTTGGCAGGGGCCTCTGGAAACACCATATATTTT. Translated: CASSLAGASGNTIYF.